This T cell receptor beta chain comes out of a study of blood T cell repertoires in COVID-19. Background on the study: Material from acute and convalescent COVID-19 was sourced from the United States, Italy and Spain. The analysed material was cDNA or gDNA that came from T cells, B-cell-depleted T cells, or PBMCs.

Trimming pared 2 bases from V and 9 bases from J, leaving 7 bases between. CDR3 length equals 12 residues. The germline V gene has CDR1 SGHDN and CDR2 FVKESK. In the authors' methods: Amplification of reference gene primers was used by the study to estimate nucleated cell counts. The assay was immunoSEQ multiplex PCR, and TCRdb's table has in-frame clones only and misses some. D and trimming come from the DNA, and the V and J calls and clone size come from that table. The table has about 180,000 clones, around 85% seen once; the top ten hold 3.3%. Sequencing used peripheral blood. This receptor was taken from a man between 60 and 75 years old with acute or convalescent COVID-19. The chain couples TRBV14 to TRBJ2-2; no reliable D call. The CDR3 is CASSQRVRELFF. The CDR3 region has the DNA TGTGCCAGCAGCCAACGAGTCCGGGAGCTGTTTTTT.